The 11 T cell receptor beta chains in this list originate from one sample, sequenced in a study of Ad26.COV2.S vaccination and SARS-CoV-2 variants. The treatment was: around 19 received Ad26.COV2.S at low or high dose, single or two shots; roughly five received placebo; per-sample allocation not given. On day 63 after the first injection, vaccine and placebo recipients gave samples. Method: immunoSEQ multiplex PCR; TCRdb's copy keeps in-frame clones and lacks some. The repertoire has about 400,000 clones, around four fifths of them found once; the top ten carry 7% to 9.5%. Sequencing was performed on peripheral blood, taken in a trial of Ad26.COV2.S vaccine versus placebo. These receptor sequences come from a person between 18 and 65 years old who received the Ad26.COV2.S COVID-19 vaccine or a placebo.

The genes are TRBV7-2 and TRBJ2-7; TRBD2 agrees at 10 bases. Germline V lookup: CDR1 SGHTA, CDR2 FQGNSA. This CDR3 has 14 amino acids. Trimming at V came to 3 bases and at J to 4 bases, leaving 3 bases not matched to a gene. CDR3 coding DNA: TGTGCCAGCAGCTTTAGCGGGGGGCAATACGAGCAGTACTTC. It yields the protein CASSFSGGQYEQYF.

The chain recombines TRBV5-1 with TRBJ2-3; 8 nucleotides match TRBD2. Germline CDR1 and CDR2: SGHRS and YFSETQ. The length of the CDR3 is 16 residues. V dropped 0 bases and J dropped 1; count of bases not matched to a gene: 4. CDR3 residues: CASSLVGGGRTDTQYF. CDR3 nucleotide sequence: TGCGCCAGCAGCTTGGTTGGCGGGGGGCGCACAGATACGCAGTATTTT. Using reference TRBV5-1 and TRBJ2-3 for the parts outside the CDR3, the full variable domain is KAGVTQTPRYLIKTRGQQVTLSCSPISGHRSVSWYQQTPGQGLQFLFEYFSETQRNKGNFPGRFSGRQFSNSRSEMNVSTLELGDSALYLCASSLVGGGRTDTQYFGPGTRLTVL.

The J gene is TRBJ1-1, the V gene TRBV2; D gene uncertain. Trimming took 4 bases from V and 4 from J, leaving 10 bases between them. The CDR3 runs 13 residues. Germline V gene data show CDR1 as SNHLY and CDR2 as FYNNEI. Here the CDR3 reads CASSAYEGTEAFF. The CDR3 DNA follows: TGTGCCAGCAGTGCTTACGAGGGCACTGAAGCTTTCTTT.

V is TRBV5-1 and J is TRBJ1-1; D gene unclear. The germline gives CDR1 SGHRS, CDR2 YFSETQ. The germline V and J ends were trimmed by 0 bases and 6 bases, with 9 bases remaining between them. The CDR3 contains 13 residues. CDR3 in amino acids: CASSLESGAEAFF. The DNA of the CDR3 is TGCGCCAGCAGCTTGGAGTCCGGGGCTGAAGCTTTCTTT.

This clone has just a few counts. The chain has TRBV2 and TRBJ1-5; tentative D call: TRBD1 (6 bases). Germline V CDR1 and CDR2: SNHLY, FYNNEI. The CDR3 has 15 residues. Trimming pared 1 base from V and 3 bases from J, leaving 10 bases between. The DNA of the CDR3 is TGTGCCAGCAGTGAAGAACAGGGAATCAATCAGCCCCAGCATTTT. Its protein is CASSEEQGINQPQHF.

This chain joins TRBV5-4 and TRBJ2-1; a possible D gene is TRBD1 (5 bases). The CDR3 consists of 14 residues. The V end lost 0 bases, the J end lost 7 bases, and 11 bases lay between the germline ends. Per germline, CDR1 SGHNT and CDR2 YYREEE (reference sequence). This CDR3 reads CASSLGVTANEQFF. CDR3 coding DNA: TGTGCCAGCAGCTTGGGAGTGACAGCGAATGAGCAGTTCTTC.

The chain recombines TRBV27 with TRBJ1-1; D gene unclear. The germline V gene has CDR1 MNHEY and CDR2 SMNVEV (reference sequence). V was cut by 4 bases and J by 7 bases, with 16 bases left in between. This CDR3 region has 14 residues. Here the CDR3 reads CASSSKPNRGEAFF. The CDR3 DNA follows: TGTGCCAGCAGTTCGAAGCCTAATCGGGGTGAAGCTTTCTTT.

The chain employs TRBV6-5 and TRBJ2-1; TRBD2 matches 7 bases. The germline V gene encodes CDR1 MNHEY and CDR2 SVGAGI. The CDR3 has 15 residues. With V trimmed by 6 bases and J by 0 bases, 5 bases remained unmatched. CDR3 loop: CASSRRLASYNEQFF. The CDR3 DNA sequence: TGTGCCAGCAGCCGACGACTAGCCTCCTACAATGAGCAGTTCTTC.

The J gene is TRBJ1-3, the V gene TRBV28, with D uncertain. The CDR3 has 15 amino acids. Germline assignment: CDR1 MDHEN and CDR2 SYDVKM. Trimming removed 2 bases from V and 4 bases from J, with 12 bases in between. CDR3 sequence: CASSLQTSLGNTIYF. The CDR3 coding sequence is TGTGCCAGCAGTTTACAGACATCGTTAGGAAACACCATATATTTT.

The chain combines TRBV7-3 with TRBJ2-7; no definite D call. Trimming took 2 bases from V and 2 from J, leaving 10 bases between them. CDR1 and CDR2 from the germline V gene are SGHTA and FQGTGA. The CDR3 is 14 amino acids. CDR3 in amino acids: CASSLGPSAYEQYF. The CDR3 DNA reads TGTGCCAGCAGCTTAGGTCCGTCGGCCTACGAGCAGTACTTC.

This clone showed up just a few times. The chain links TRBV10-3 to TRBJ1-5, with D possibly being TRBD1 (5 bases). The CDR3 contains 15 residues. The germline V gene encodes CDR1 ENHRY and CDR2 SYGVKD. Trimming cost V 3 bases and J 3 bases, with 12 bases left between them. CDR3 residues: CAISERGPINQPQHF. DNA for the CDR3: TGTGCCATCAGTGAAAGGGGACCGATCAATCAGCCCCAGCATTTT.